This T cell receptor beta chain appears in the sequencing data of a study of T-cell reconstitution after alpha-beta-depleted transplantation in children. Findings and caveats of the study: At the one-year point after transplant, T-cell counts and TCRbeta diversity were found to come mostly from T cells that had been newly produced. In patients about two months after transplant, alpha-beta T cells reportedly arose from several hundred expanded graft clones.

J gave up 8 bases and V 7 bases, and 9 bases lay outside the gene matches. This CDR3 has 14 amino acids. Per germline, CDR1 SNHLY and CDR2 FYNNEI. The authors prepared the TCRbeta library with unique molecular identifiers. TCRdb independently ran MiXCR on the PCR reads; one entry per CDR3 protein. The sample has approximately 500,000 distinct CDR3 sequences, roughly 10% seen once. This clonotype showed up many times. Its target is not known. Sample: PBMCs, taken before TCRalphabeta/CD19-depleted stem cell transplant. The chain has TRBV2 and TRBJ2-1; 9 bases are shared with TRBD2. This receptor was taken from a child aged 2 to 10 with inherited bone marrow failure, due to receive a stem cell transplant. CDR3 amino acids: CASKIAGVRDEQFF. The CDR3 DNA follows: TGTGCCAGCAAGATAGCGGGAGTTCGCGATGAGCAGTTCTTC.